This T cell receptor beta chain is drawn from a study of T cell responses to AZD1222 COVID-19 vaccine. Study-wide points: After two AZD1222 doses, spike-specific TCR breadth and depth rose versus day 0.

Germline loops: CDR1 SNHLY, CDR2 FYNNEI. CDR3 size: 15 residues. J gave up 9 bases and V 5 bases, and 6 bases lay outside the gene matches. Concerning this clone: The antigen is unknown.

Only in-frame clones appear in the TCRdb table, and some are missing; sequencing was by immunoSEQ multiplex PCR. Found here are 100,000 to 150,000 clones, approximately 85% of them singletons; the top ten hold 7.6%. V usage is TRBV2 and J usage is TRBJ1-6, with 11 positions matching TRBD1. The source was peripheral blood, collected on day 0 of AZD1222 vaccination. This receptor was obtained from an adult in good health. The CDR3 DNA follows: TGTGCCAGCAGTCTGGGACAGGGGGATAGTTCACCCCTCCACTTT. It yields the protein CASSLGQGDSSPLHF.